Each of the 32 T cell receptor beta chains below was sequenced from the same sample in a study of control samples from healthy donors and cancer patients. The assay was immunoSEQ multiplex PCR, and TCRdb's table has in-frame clones only and misses some. This repertoire shows 95,000 to 110,000 clones, roughly 89% found once; its top ten account for about a fifth. Sequences were obtained from PBMCs. Every receptor here comes from a man between 60 and 75 years old with lung cancer.

V and J are TRBV28 and TRBJ1-2, with D unresolved. Germline-derived CDR1 and CDR2 are MDHEN and SYDVKM. Trimming cost V 6 bases and J 6 bases, with 17 bases left between them. The CDR3 spans 14 residues. The CDR3 DNA is TGTGCCAGCAGGACGGGAAAAGGAGGAAATGGCTACACCTTC. Protein sequence: CASRTGKGGNGYTF.

This clone occurred a few times. Other DNA sequences from this sample encode an identical CDR3 as well. The chain employs TRBV7-9 and TRBJ1-1, with D hard to call. CDR1 is SEHNR and CDR2 is FQNEAQ in the germline V gene (reference sequence). V shed 4 bases and J shed 5 bases, with 11 bases lying between them. There are 13 residues in the CDR3. The CDR3 region is CASSSQGGTEAFF. The CDR3 DNA sequence: TGTGCCAGCAGCTCCCAAGGCGGAACTGAAGCTTTCTTT.

In its sample, this clone was seen once. At one end the junction does not follow the germline gene, possibly because of a read error. The chain links TRBV11-2 to TRBJ2-6, with D perhaps TRBD1 (6 bases). The CDR3 runs to 17 residues. Germline V gene lookup returns CDR1 SGHAT and CDR2 FQNNGV. CDR3 in DNA: TGTGCCAGCAGCCTAGATACAGGGATCTCTGGGGCCAACGTCCTGACTTTC. Translation gives CASSLDTGISGANVLTF.

This rearrangement joins TRBV19 to TRBJ2-1; 8 bases agree with TRBD2. The CDR3 consists of 15 residues. Germline values: CDR1 LNHDA, CDR2 SQIVND (reference sequence). Trimming removed 2 bases from V and 8 bases from J; junction bases left unmatched: 8. The CDR3 region is CASSISTSGWHEQFF. Here the CDR3 DNA reads TGTGCCAGTAGTATAAGTACTAGCGGTTGGCATGAGCAGTTCTTC.

This chain joins TRBV7-9 and TRBJ1-5; a possible D gene is TRBD1 (6 bases). CDR1 and CDR2 (germline): SEHNR, FQNEAQ (reference sequence). This CDR3 has 14 amino acids. V shed 2 bases and J shed 7 bases, with 12 bases lying between them. This CDR3 reads CASSLQGSGQPQHF. CDR3 sequence (DNA): TGTGCCAGCAGCTTACAGGGGTCAGGACAGCCCCAGCATTTT.

The gene calls are TRBV5-1 and TRBJ1-1; no reliable D call. This CDR3 is 15 amino acids long. The V gene's germline CDR1 is SGHRS and CDR2 YFSETQ. The germline V and J ends were trimmed by 4 bases and 3 bases, with 16 bases remaining between them. As DNA, the CDR3 is TGCGCCAGCAGCAGGTCCATAGGACCCGACACTGAAGCTTTCTTT. The encoded protein is CASSRSIGPDTEAFF.

The chain has TRBV2 and TRBJ2-3; D is ambiguous. V lost 1 base to trimming and J lost 4 bases, with 12 bases between them. CDR1 is SNHLY and CDR2 is FYNNEI in the germline V gene. CDR3 size: 15 residues. The CDR3 loop is CASSEGGSAADTQYF. In nucleotides, the CDR3 is TGTGCCAGCAGTGAAGGGGGTTCGGCAGCAGATACGCAGTATTTT.

In DNA, the CDR3 is TGTGCCAGCAGTGAATGGGACAGGGGGCTCTACGAGCAGTACGTC. It codes for CASSEWDRGLYEQYV. The V call is TRBV6-1, the J call TRBJ2-7; the match to TRBD1 covers 12 bases. Germline V gives CDR1 MNHNS, CDR2 SASEGT. The CDR3 runs to 15 residues. With 2 bases clipped from V and 3 bases from J, the junction kept 2 bases outside the gene matches.

Only one count was recorded for this clone. V and J are TRBV10-3 and TRBJ1-1, with a tentative D call TRBD1 (5 bases). V lost 4 bases and J 4 bases, leaving 13 bases between the germline ends. The germline CDR1 and CDR2 sequences are ENHRY and SYGVKD. The CDR3 has 14 amino acids. The CDR3 here is CAISAGGRGTEAFF. CDR3 bases: TGTGCCATCAGTGCGGGGGGACGGGGCACTGAAGCTTTCTTT.

V and J are TRBV6-5 and TRBJ2-2; no clear D gene. Per the germline V gene, CDR1 is MNHEY and CDR2 is SVGAGI. V was pared by 4 bases and J by 5 bases, with 5 bases between. The CDR3 is 12 residues long. DNA of the CDR3: TGTGCCAGCAGTTTAACAACCGGGGAGCTGTTTTTT. Translation gives CASSLTTGELFF.

DNA of the CDR3: TGCGCCAGCAGCTTGGGGATTCTAGACACTCTCCTTCTCATGAACACTGAAGCTTTCTTT. Translated, it gives CASSLGILDTLLLMNTEAFF. V gene TRBV5-1 combines with J gene TRBJ1-1; D gene uncertain. Trimming took 0 bases from V and 0 from J, leaving 24 bases between them. The V gene's germline CDR1 is SGHRS and CDR2 YFSETQ. The CDR3 is 20 residues long.

The rearrangement links TRBV12-5 to TRBJ2-7, with TRBD1 matching over 7 bases. In germline, CDR1 is LGHNT, CDR2 FRNRAP. The CDR3 contains 16 residues. With V trimmed by 6 bases and J by 5 bases, 16 bases remained unmatched. The CDR3 sequence is CASGPRDSISLDEQYF. The DNA of the CDR3 is TGTGCTAGTGGACCCCGGGACAGCATAAGTCTCGACGAGCAGTACTTC.

V gene TRBV9 combines with J gene TRBJ1-1; 8 bases agree with TRBD1. Germline V gene data show CDR1 as SGDLS and CDR2 as YYNGEE. V lost 0 bases and J lost 3; bases outside the gene matches: 16. The CDR3 contains 19 residues. The CDR3: CASSVVIPPLQGDYTEAFF. Here the CDR3 DNA reads TGTGCCAGCAGCGTAGTTATCCCCCCCCTACAGGGGGACTACACTGAAGCTTTCTTT.

V gene TRBV14 combines with J gene TRBJ1-4; no definite D call. Trimming left V 1 base short and J 2 bases short, with 8 bases between. The CDR3 runs to 15 residues. Germline CDR1 reads SGHDN; CDR2 reads FVKESK. The CDR3 loop reads CASSQGQATNEKLFF. The DNA for the CDR3 is TGTGCCAGCAGCCAAGGCCAGGCCACTAATGAAAAACTGTTTTTT.

This clone appeared a single time. The rearrangement uses TRBV24-1 and TRBJ2-5, with 9 bases lining up with TRBD1. Germline trimming cut 3 bases from V and 5 bases from J; bases unmatched to any gene: 9. The germline V gene encodes CDR1 KGHDR and CDR2 SFDVKD. This CDR3 is 16 amino acids long. The CDR3: CATSDTGDRAYETQYF. The CDR3 DNA follows: TGTGCCACCAGTGATACGGGGGACAGGGCCTATGAGACCCAGTACTTC.

On this clone: This sample includes further DNA sequences coding for the same CDR3. The chain employs TRBV7-9 and TRBJ2-5; D is perhaps TRBD2 (6 bases). The ends were cut back, 5 bases at V and 5 bases at J, with 18 bases in the middle. This CDR3 has 15 residues. CDR1 and CDR2 (germline): SEHNR, FQNEAQ (reference sequence). The CDR3 here is CASSISGGNGETQYF. As DNA, the CDR3 is TGTGCCAGCAGCATCTCTGGAGGGAATGGGGAGACCCAGTACTTC.

The chain links TRBV7-3 to TRBJ1-3; 12 nucleotides line up with TRBD1. Germline V lookup: CDR1 SGHTA, CDR2 FQGTGA. This CDR3 contains 16 residues. V lost 5 bases to trimming and J lost 1 base; unmatched junction nucleotides: 3. The CDR3 DNA reads TGTGCCAGCAGCCCGGGACAGGGGGCTTCTGGAAACACCATATATTTT. It encodes CASSPGQGASGNTIYF.

Only a few counts were recorded for this clone. J is TRBJ1-1 and V is TRBV6-5, with 9 bases fitting TRBD1. Germline CDR1 MNHEY, CDR2 SVGAGI. The junction had 6 bases not matched to a gene; V was cut back by 7 bases and J by 3 bases. CDR3 length: 14 amino acids. CDR3 sequence: CASNPGQGHTEAFF. CDR3 coding DNA: TGTGCCAGCAATCCCGGACAGGGGCACACTGAAGCTTTCTTT.

The chain couples TRBV29-1 to TRBJ2-7; no firm D call. The germline V gene encodes CDR1 SQVTM and CDR2 ANQGSEA. This CDR3 is built from 12 residues. The V end lost 1 base, the J end lost 2 bases, and 6 bases lay between the germline ends. CDR3 in DNA: TGCAGCGTTGAAGGCGGTACCTACGAGCAGTACTTC. Protein sequence: CSVEGGTYEQYF.

The chain uses TRBV3-1 (or the pseudogene TRBV3-2) and TRBJ2-6; D assignment may be TRBD1 or TRBD2 (5 bases each). The germline V and J ends were trimmed by 6 bases and 0 bases, with 15 bases remaining between them. The CDR3 is 17 residues long. Germline lookup yields CDR1 LGHDT and CDR2 YNNKEL (reference sequence). The CDR3 bases are TGTGCCAGCAGTCCCGGGACGCCCGTCTCTGGGGCCAACGTCCTGACTTTC. Translating gives CASSPGTPVSGANVLTF.

The chain employs TRBV12-3 or TRBV12-4 and TRBJ2-7; 9 bases align to TRBD1. The CDR3 is made up of 13 amino acids. V was pared by 3 bases and J by 8 bases, with 5 bases of the junction left unmatched. The CDR3 spells CASSFGTGTQQYV. CDR3 nucleotides: TGTGCCAGCAGTTTCGGGACAGGGACACAGCAGTACGTC.

The chain links TRBV5-6 to TRBJ2-7, with TRBD1 identical over 7 bases. The length of the CDR3 is 16 residues. Germline assignment: CDR1 SGHDT and CDR2 YYEEEE. After removal of 4 bases from V and 2 bases from J, the junction contained 12 bases not matched to a gene. CDR3 sequence (DNA): TGTGCCAGCAGCCAGGCACGTGGGGACAGCCCCTACGAGCAGTACTTC. This encodes CASSQARGDSPYEQYF.

The chain combines TRBV6-1 with TRBJ2-7; 12 nucleotides align to TRBD1. The J call may be mistaken, given a closer DNA end match to TRBJ2-1. Germline V gene lookup returns CDR1 MNHNS and CDR2 SASEGT. This CDR3 spans 17 amino acids. Here the CDR3 DNA reads TGTGCCAGCAGTGAACAAGGGACAGGGGGCATCTACAATGAGCAGTTCTTC. Protein product: CASSEQGTGGIYNEQFF.

The rearrangement uses TRBV7-2 and TRBJ1-4; D is perhaps TRBD1 (5 bases). Looked up from germline, CDR1 is SGHTA and CDR2 is FQGNSA. The CDR3 runs to 17 residues. Trimming removed 5 bases from V and 1 base from J, with 17 bases in between. This CDR3 reads CASSLSRGVGTNEKLFF. As DNA, the CDR3 is TGTGCCAGCAGCCTCTCTAGGGGAGTCGGAACTAATGAAAAACTGTTTTTT.

V gene TRBV30 combines with J gene TRBJ1-3, with D possibly TRBD1 on 5 matching bases. Trimming removed 0 bases from V and 0 bases from J, with 9 bases in between. Germline lookup yields CDR1 GTSNPN and CDR2 SVGIG (reference sequence). The CDR3 length is 15 residues. DNA for the CDR3: TGTGCCTGGAGTGTCCCAGGGCCCTCTGGAAACACCATATATTTT. Translating gives CAWSVPGPSGNTIYF. Full variable domain (outside the CDR3, taken from reference TRBV30 and TRBJ1-3): SQTIHQWPATLVQPVGSPLSLECTVEGTSNPNLYWYRQAAGRGLQLLFYSVGIGQISSEVPQNLSASRPQDRQFILSSKKLLLSDSGFYLCAWSVPGPSGNTIYFGEGSWLTVV.

The chain uses TRBV11-3 and TRBJ1-4; no firm D call. CDR1 is SGHNT and CDR2 is YENEEA in the germline V gene. This CDR3 has 13 residues. Trimming cost V 2 bases and J 7 bases, with 8 bases left between them. CDR3 DNA sequence: TGTGCCAGCAGCTTAACGACTCTTGAAAAACTGTTTTTT. Its protein product is CASSLTTLEKLFF.

J is TRBJ1-2 and V is TRBV5-4; possible D gene TRBD1, 5 bases. The V and J ends lost 4 bases and 5 bases respectively, with 12 bases between them. CDR3 length equals 13 residues. Germline CDR1 is SGHNT and CDR2 is YYREEE (reference sequence). The CDR3 protein is CASSPGGGYGYTF. The CDR3 DNA sequence: TGTGCCAGCAGCCCCGGGGGGGGGTATGGCTACACCTTC.

V is TRBV6-1 and J is TRBJ1-3, with no clear D. Per germline, CDR1 MNHNS and CDR2 SASEGT. CDR3 length equals 17 residues. V was trimmed by 3 bases and J by 4 bases, leaving 19 bases between them. Here the CDR3 reads CASSDISWSGVGNTIYF. Written as DNA, the CDR3 is TGTGCCAGCAGTGATATTAGTTGGTCCGGGGTAGGAAACACCATATATTTT.

In its sample, this clone was seen once. The chain recombines TRBV7-3 with TRBJ1-5, with D uncertain. Germline V CDR1 and CDR2: SGHTA, FQGTGA. Trimming cost V 5 bases and J 7 bases, with 6 bases left between them. The CDR3 is 11 amino acids. CDR3 sequence reads: CASSRNQPQHF. The CDR3 region has the DNA TGTGCCAGCAGCCGTAACCAGCCCCAGCATTTT.

The rearrangement joins TRBV7-9 to TRBJ2-3, with 13 bases lining up with TRBD2. Germline CDR1 is SEHNR and CDR2 is FQNEAQ (reference sequence). This CDR3 comprises 17 residues. Unmatched junction bases numbered 6, after V lost 4 bases and J lost 2 bases. The CDR3 spells CASSSGLAGASTDTQYF. The DNA of the CDR3 is TGTGCCAGCAGCTCCGGACTAGCGGGGGCATCCACAGATACGCAGTATTTT. The full variable domain, with the rest looked up from reference TRBV7-9 and TRBJ2-3, is DTGVSQNPRHKITKRGQNVTFRCDPISEHNRLYWYRQTLGQGPEFLTYFQNEAQLEKSRLLSDRFSAERPKGSFSTLEIQRTEQGDSAMYLCASSSGLAGASTDTQYFGPGTRLTVL.

V and J are TRBV6-1 and TRBJ1-4; TRBD1 matches 11 bases. The CDR3 is 18 residues long. V gave up 2 bases and J gave up 1 base; unmatched junction bases: 6. Germline V CDR1 and CDR2: MNHNS, SASEGT. CDR3 in amino acids: CASSEPGTGGRTNEKLFF. The CDR3 DNA reads as TGTGCCAGCAGTGAACCTGGGACAGGGGGGCGAACTAATGAAAAACTGTTTTTT.

The chain links TRBV19 to TRBJ1-2; D is unresolved. V was cut by 7 bases and J by 2 bases, with 5 bases left in between. The CDR3 has 11 amino acids. Germline-derived CDR1 and CDR2 are LNHDA and SQIVND (reference sequence). CDR3 sequence (DNA): TGTGCCAGTATGAGGAACTATGGCTACACCTTC. Its translation: CASMRNYGYTF.